Listed here is a single T cell receptor (beta chain). Profiling relied on immunoSEQ multiplex PCR, and the TCRdb table lists in-frame clones only, not all of them. In the table there are approximately 80,000 clones, about 84% of which are singletons. This sample was included in a study of radiotherapy plus CTLA-4 blockade in lung cancer. V lost 5 bases and J lost 1; bases outside the gene matches: 5. The germline gives CDR1 MGHDK, CDR2 SYGVNS. This CDR3 comprises 15 residues. The chain has TRBV25-1 and TRBJ2-3; TRBD2 matches at 8 bases. This sequence was found in a human donor with non-small cell lung cancer who had stable disease on radiotherapy plus ipilimumab. The source was peripheral blood, collected from a patient treated with radiotherapy plus ipilimumab. This CDR3 is CASSFLAGRTDTQYF. The CDR3 coding sequence is TGTGCCAGCAGTTTCCTAGCGGGTCGCACAGATACGCAGTATTTT.